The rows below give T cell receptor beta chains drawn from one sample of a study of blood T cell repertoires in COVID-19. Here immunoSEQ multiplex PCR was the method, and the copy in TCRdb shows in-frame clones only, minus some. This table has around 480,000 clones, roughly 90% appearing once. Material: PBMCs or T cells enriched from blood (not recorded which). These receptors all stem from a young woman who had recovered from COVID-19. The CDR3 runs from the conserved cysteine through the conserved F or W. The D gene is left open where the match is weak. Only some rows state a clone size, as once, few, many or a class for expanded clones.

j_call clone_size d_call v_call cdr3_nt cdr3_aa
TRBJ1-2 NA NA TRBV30 TGTGCCTGGAGCGCAGGGGCCTGGGGTGGCTACACCTTC CAWSAGAWGGYTF
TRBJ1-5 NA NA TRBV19 TGTGCCAGTAGTACTGCGGCAGGGGCCTATAATCAGCCCCAGCATTTT CASSTAAGAYNQPQHF
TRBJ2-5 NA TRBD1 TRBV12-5 TGTGCTAGTGGTTTGGTAGGACAGGAAGAGACCCAGTACTTC CASGLVGQEETQYF
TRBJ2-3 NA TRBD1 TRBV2 TGTGCCAGCCGGGACAGGGAGACAGATACGCAGTATTTT CASRDRETDTQYF
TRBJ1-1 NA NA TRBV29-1 TGCAGCGTTGTTCCACACAGGGAGGGCACTGAAGCTTTCTTT CSVVPHREGTEAFF
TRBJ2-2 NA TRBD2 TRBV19 TGTGCCAGTAGTGTGATGGGGGGGACCAACACCGGGGAGCTGTTTTTT CASSVMGGTNTGELFF
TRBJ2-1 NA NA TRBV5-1 TGCGCCAGCAGCTTGGCGTCCTACAATGAGCAGTTCTTC CASSLASYNEQFF
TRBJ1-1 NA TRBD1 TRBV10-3 TGTGCCATCAGCCCCGGGACAGGGGGACCTGAAGCTTTCTTT CAISPGTGGPEAFF
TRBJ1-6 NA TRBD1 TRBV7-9 TGTGCCAGCAGCCCTACCGGGACAGGAAATTCACCCCTCCACTTT CASSPTGTGNSPLHF
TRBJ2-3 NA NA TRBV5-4 TGTGCCAGCAGCTTGGAGGCAGGGCTAGTTCATACGCAGTATTTT CASSLEAGLVHTQYF
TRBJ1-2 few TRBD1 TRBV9 TGTGCCAGCAGCTCCCGACAGGGGGCGGATGGCTACACCTTC CASSSRQGADGYTF
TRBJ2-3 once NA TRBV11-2 TGTGCCAGCAGCTTAGGGCTAGCCCCGGCCACGCAGTATTTT CASSLGLAPATQYF
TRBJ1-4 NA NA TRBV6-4 TGTGCCAGCGCCCGGGAAGCTGGAGAAAAACTGTTTTTT CASAREAGEKLFF
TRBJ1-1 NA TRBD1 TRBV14 TGTGCCAGCAGCCAGACAGGGGGGTTCAACACTGAAGCTTTCTTT CASSQTGGFNTEAFF
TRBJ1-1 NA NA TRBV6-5 TGTGCCAGCAGTTGGGGGGACGGCTACACTGAAGCTTTCTTT CASSWGDGYTEAFF
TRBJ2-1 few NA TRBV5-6 TGTGCCAGCAGCCGCGTAGATTTGTACCCGGGTGGTGAGCAGTTCTTC CASSRVDLYPGGEQFF
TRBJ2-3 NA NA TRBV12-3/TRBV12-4 TGTGCCAGCAGACGGGGGACCTCAGATACGCAGTATTTT CASRRGTSDTQYF
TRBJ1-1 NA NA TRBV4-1 TGCGCCAGCAGCCAAACGAAAAGACAGACGGGTGAAGCTTTCTTT CASSQTKRQTGEAFF
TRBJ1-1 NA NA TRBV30 TGTGCCTGGAACGAGAGGCCGTGGAGACCGACCACTGAAGCTTTCTTT CAWNERPWRPTTEAFF
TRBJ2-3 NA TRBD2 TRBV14 TGTGCCAGCAGCCAAGTAGGAGACAGGCCCGATTATAGCGGGGGGGCCACAGATACGCAGTATTTT CASSQVGDRPDYSGGATDTQYF
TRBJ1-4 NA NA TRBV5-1 TGCGCCAGCAGCTTGTACGGGACAACTAATGAAAAACTGTTTTTT CASSLYGTTNEKLFF
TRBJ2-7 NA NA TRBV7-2 TGTGCCAGCAGCCGTGAGGGGGTCTCCTACGAGCAGTACTTC CASSREGVSYEQYF
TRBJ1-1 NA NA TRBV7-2 TGTGCCAGCAGCTCTAACAGGAACACTGAAGCTTTCTTT CASSSNRNTEAFF
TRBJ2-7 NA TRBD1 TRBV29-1 TGCAGCGTTGAACAGGGGGCGTTCGACGAGCAGTACTTC CSVEQGAFDEQYF
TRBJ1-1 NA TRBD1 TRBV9 TGTGCCAGCAGCGTAGCGGGACAGCCGAACACTGAAGCTTTCTTT CASSVAGQPNTEAFF
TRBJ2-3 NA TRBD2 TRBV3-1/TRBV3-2 TGTGCCAGCAGCTTATCCGCTAGCGGTGGAGCAGATACGCAGTATTTT CASSLSASGGADTQYF
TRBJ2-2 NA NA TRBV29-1 TGCAGCGGACAGGTCTCGGCCGGGGAGCTGTTTTTT CSGQVSAGELFF
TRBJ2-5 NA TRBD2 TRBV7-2 TGTGCCAGCAGCTTTCAGCGGGGGTCCCAAGAGACCCAGTACTTC CASSFQRGSQETQYF
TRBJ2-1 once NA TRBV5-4 TGTGCCAGCAGCTTGGGGCAAGGGGCACAATTTGAGCAGTTCTTC CASSLGQGAQFEQFF
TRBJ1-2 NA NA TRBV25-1 TGTGCCAGCACTAATTCGAGGAGGGCGGTCTTC CASTNSRRAVF
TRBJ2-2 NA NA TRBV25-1 TGTGCCAGCAGTGATTCGGCAGGGGAGAACACCGGGGAGCTGTTTTTT CASSDSAGENTGELFF
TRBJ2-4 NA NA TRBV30 TGTGCCTGGAGTGTACGTCTCGCAGGGGAGGGTAGAACCAAAAACATTCAGTACTTC CAWSVRLAGEGRTKNIQYF
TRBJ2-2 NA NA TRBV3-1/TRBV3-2 TGTGCCAGCAGTCCCGGACTGGAGGCCGGGGAGCTGTTTTTT CASSPGLEAGELFF
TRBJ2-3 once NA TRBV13 TGTGCCAGCAGCTTCAGGTCTACTAGCACAGATACGCAGTATTTT CASSFRSTSTDTQYF
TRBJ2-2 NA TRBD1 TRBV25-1 TGTGCCACACAGGGGGCCGGGGGCACCGGGGAGCTGTTTTTT CATQGAGGTGELFF
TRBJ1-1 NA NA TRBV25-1 TGTGCCAGCAGGTTGGACAGTAAGGCTTTCTTT CASRLDSKAFF
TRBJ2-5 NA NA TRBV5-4 TGTGCCAGCAGCTTAACGGAGGGGGAGACCCAGTACTTC CASSLTEGETQYF
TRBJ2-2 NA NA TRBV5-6 TGTGCCAGCATCACACAGGGAAAGGGCGGGGAGCTGTTTTTT CASITQGKGGELFF
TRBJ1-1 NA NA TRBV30 TGTGCCTGGCGCCCGGGGGAGGTTGCTTTCTTT CAWRPGEVAFF
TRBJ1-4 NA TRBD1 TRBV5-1 TGCGCCAGCAGCTTGGCAGGGGGCGCAGAAAAACTGTTTTTT CASSLAGGAEKLFF
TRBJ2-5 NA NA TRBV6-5 TGTGCCAGCAGTTCCGTTCCGGGACACCAATACTTC CASSSVPGHQYF
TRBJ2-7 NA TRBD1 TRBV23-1 TGCGCCAGCAGTCAACCGGGACAGGGGGCAAGGGAGCAGTACTTC CASSQPGQGAREQYF
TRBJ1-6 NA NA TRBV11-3 TGTGCCAGCGGGCTGGGGGAGGACTCACCCCTCCACTTT CASGLGEDSPLHF
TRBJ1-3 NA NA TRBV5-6 TGTGCCAGCAGCTTGGACCGGTCGAGCTCTGGAAACACCATATATTTT CASSLDRSSSGNTIYF
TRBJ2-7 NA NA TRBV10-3 TGTGCCATCAGGGACGCCGGGGCCTACGAGCAGTACTTC CAIRDAGAYEQYF
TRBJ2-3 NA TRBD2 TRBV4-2 TGTGCCAGCAGCCAAGGGTTAGCGGGGGGGCCAATAACAGATACGCAGTATTTT CASSQGLAGGPITDTQYF
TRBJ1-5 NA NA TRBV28 TGTGCCAGCAGTTTAAAGGGGAGCAATCAGCCCCAGCATTTT CASSLKGSNQPQHF
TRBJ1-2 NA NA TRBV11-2 TGTGCCAGCAGCTTAGAGGGGGGTGGCTACACCTTC CASSLEGGGYTF
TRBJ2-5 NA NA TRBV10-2 TGCGCCAGCAGATCGATGAGGGGGGGTAGCGGAGAGACCCAGTACTTC CASRSMRGGSGETQYF
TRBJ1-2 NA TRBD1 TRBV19 TGTGCCAGTAGTACGCGACAGGGGGCTGAGGGCTACACCTTC CASSTRQGAEGYTF
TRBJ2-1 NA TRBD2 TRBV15 TGTGCCACCCAAAAAGCGGGGAGGAAGTTCTTC CATQKAGRKFF
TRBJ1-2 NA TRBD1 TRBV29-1 TGCAGCGCCAGGACAGGGGGCGACGATGGCTACACCTTC CSARTGGDDGYTF
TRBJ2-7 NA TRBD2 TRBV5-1 TGCGCCAGCAGCTTGGGGTTGGTCCAGCGGGGGGGCACCAGCGAGCAGTACTTC CASSLGLVQRGGTSEQYF
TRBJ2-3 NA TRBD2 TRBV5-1 TGCGCCAGCAGCGCCGGGGGGGGGACAGATACGCAGTATTTT CASSAGGGTDTQYF